The entry that follows covers one TCR beta chain sequence. Sequenced by immunoSEQ multiplex PCR; TCRdb stores in-frame clones only, minus some. Among over 120,000 clones, about 80% were seen once, and the ten largest hold 4%. CDR3 length: 14 amino acids. The germline V and J ends were trimmed by 2 bases and 5 bases, with 9 bases remaining between them. Germline V gene lookup returns CDR1 SGHTA and CDR2 FQGNSA. These data originate in a study of blood T cell repertoires in COVID-19. The TCR sequence derives from a woman aged 60-75 years with acute or convalescent COVID-19. V is TRBV7-2 and J is TRBJ2-2; perhaps TRBD2 as D (6 bases). Sequencing input: peripheral blood. The chain's CDR3 is CASSLRRETGELFF. The CDR3 DNA sequence: TGTGCCAGCAGCTTAAGACGGGAGACCGGGGAGCTGTTTTTT. The full variable domain, in which reference TRBV7-2 and TRBJ2-2 provide the parts outside the CDR3, is GAGVSQSPSNKVTEKGKDVELRCDPISGHTALYWYRQSLGQGLEFLIYFQGNSAPDKSGLPSDRFSAERTGGSVSTLTIQRTQQEDSAVYLCASSLRRETGELFFGEGSRLTVL.